The rows below give T cell receptor beta chains drawn from one sample of a study of blood T cell repertoires in COVID-19. The method was immunoSEQ multiplex PCR; TCRdb's version includes in-frame clones alone and lacks a portion of them. The sample includes fewer than 450,000 clones, roughly 89% of them seen just once. The material sequenced was peripheral blood. The origin of the receptors is a woman between 18 and 29 years old who had recovered from COVID-19. Each CDR3 is given with its conserved first and last residue. The D gene is left open where the match is weak. Only part of the rows carry a size: once, few, many, or a class if the clone is expanded.

d_call clone_size j_call v_call cdr3_length cdr3_nt cdr3_aa
TRBD2 NA TRBJ2-5 TRBV7-6 16 TGTGCCAGCAGCTTAGGGAGCGGGAAGTACCAAGAGACCCAGTACTTC CASSLGSGKYQETQYF
TRBD2 NA TRBJ2-2 TRBV7-2 18 TGTGCCAGCAGACCTAACTGGGGCGGGAGACCGAACACCGGGGAGCTGTTTTTT CASRPNWGGRPNTGELFF
TRBD2 NA TRBJ2-1 TRBV29-1 15 TGCAGCGTTTTAACTAGCGCAAGCTCCTACAATGAGCAGTTCTTC CSVLTSASSYNEQFF
TRBD1 NA TRBJ1-4 TRBV9 15 TGTGCCAGCAGCCACCGGGACAGAGAGAATGAAAAACTGTTTTTT CASSHRDRENEKLFF
TRBD2 once TRBJ2-3 TRBV11-2 14 TGTGCCAGCGGGACTAGCGGCGCCGCACGTACGCAGTATTTT CASGTSGAARTQYF
NA NA TRBJ1-5 TRBV27 14 TGTGCCAGCAGTATCTACAGGGAGAATCAGCCCCAGCATTTT CASSIYRENQPQHF
TRBD2 NA TRBJ2-1 TRBV19 10 TGTGCCAGTAGGACGGGGGGGCAGTTCTTC CASRTGGQFF
TRBD2 NA TRBJ2-3 TRBV5-5 16 TGTGCCAGCAGCCCTCGGACTAGCGGACCGACGAATACGCAGTATTTT CASSPRTSGPTNTQYF
TRBD2 NA TRBJ2-3 TRBV6-6 15 TGTGCCAGCACGGGAGGGACTAGCGGCACAGATACGCAGTATTTT CASTGGTSGTDTQYF
NA few TRBJ1-1 TRBV5-8 14 TGTGCCAGCAGGTACAGGGTTCCGAACACTGAAGCTTTCTTT CASRYRVPNTEAFF
NA NA TRBJ1-1 TRBV4-3 14 TGCGCCAGCAGCCAAGATCAAGGGGTTTCTGGAGCTTTCTTT CASSQDQGVSGAFF
TRBD2 few TRBJ2-3 TRBV13 17 TGTGCCAGCAGCTTAAGGCTGGCGGGAGGGAGCACAGATACGCAGTATTTT CASSLRLAGGSTDTQYF
TRBD1 NA TRBJ2-5 TRBV12-5 14 TGTGCTAGTGGTCCGGGACAGGGTTGGGAGACCCAGTACTTC CASGPGQGWETQYF
TRBD1 NA TRBJ1-1 TRBV7-9 13 TGTGCCAGCAGGCATACAGGGGACACTGAAGCTTTCTTT CASRHTGDTEAFF
NA NA TRBJ1-2 TRBV29-1 12 TGCAGTCTTCAAAGGGGCCTGGGTGGCTACACCTTC CSLQRGLGGYTF
TRBD1 NA TRBJ1-1 TRBV7-2 14 TGTGCCAGCAGGCCAGGGACAGGGCTAGGTGAAGCTTTCTTT CASRPGTGLGEAFF
NA few TRBJ1-1 TRBV25-1 15 TGTGCCAGCAGTGAATCCGGGATTCGGGGCACTGAAGCTTTCTTT CASSESGIRGTEAFF
TRBD2 NA TRBJ2-5 TRBV15 16 TGTGCCACCAGAGCCGGGGCGGGAGGCCTCCTGGAGACCCAGTACTTC CATRAGAGGLLETQYF
NA NA TRBJ2-2 TRBV7-9 14 TGTGCCAGCAGCTACGTTGGGGCTTCCGGGGAGCTGTTTTTT CASSYVGASGELFF
NA once TRBJ2-1 TRBV9 14 TGTGCCAGCAGCGGACAAGCCTCCTACAATGAGCAGTTCTTC CASSGQASYNEQFF
NA NA TRBJ2-5 TRBV24-1 12 TGTGCCACCAGCGAGGGGGGGGAGACCCAGTACTTC CATSEGGETQYF
TRBD2 NA TRBJ2-5 TRBV5-1 17 TGCGCCAGCAGCTTGGGCGTTGCTAGCGGTTCCCAAGAGACCCAGTACTTC CASSLGVASGSQETQYF
TRBD1 once TRBJ1-2 TRBV4-3 16 TGCGCCAGCAGCCAGGAAGGGACAGGGGCTATCTATGGCTACACCTTC CASSQEGTGAIYGYTF
NA NA TRBJ1-1 TRBV6-5 14 TGTGCCAGCTCGACGTCGCAGGGGAGCACTGAAGCTTTCTTT CASSTSQGSTEAFF
TRBD2 NA TRBJ2-5 TRBV7-9 16 TGTGCCAGCAGCTTAGGGGTGGGAGGGCCCCAAGAGACCCAGTACTTC CASSLGVGGPQETQYF
TRBD1 NA TRBJ1-5 TRBV6-2/TRBV6-3 15 TGTGCCAGCAGTTATTTGACAGGGGGCAATCAGCCCCAGCATTTT CASSYLTGGNQPQHF